The 11 T cell receptor beta chains given below trace back to one sample, sequenced in a study of Graves' ophthalmopathy and Graves' hyperthyroidism. Using RNA transcripts, the TCR beta CDR3 regions were amplified. An initial RT-PCR round employing HTBI primers preceded a second-round multiplex PCR. TCRdb re-derived calls from the multiplex PCR reads in MiXCR, one entry per CDR3 protein. The sample carries approximately 540,000 distinct CDR3 sequences, about 35% recorded once. Sequenced material: peripheral blood or thyroid tissue (not recorded which). These receptors all stem from an adult man with Graves' hyperthyroidism.

This clonotype has a handful of counts. The CDR3, as DNA: TGTGCCAGCAAGGGTGCCACTAGCGGGAGAGCCTACGAGCAGTACTTC. Amino acids: CASKGATSGRAYEQYF. V is TRBV6-5 and J is TRBJ2-7; 11 positions agree with TRBD2. CDR3 size: 16 residues. Germline lookup yields CDR1 MNHEY and CDR2 SVGAGI. The V and J ends lost 7 bases and 2 bases, in that order; junction bases with no gene match: 10.

This clonotype turned up a few times. The chain is built from TRBV5-8 and TRBJ1-4; D perhaps matches TRBD1 (5 bases). Between the trimmed V and J ends, which lost 6 bases and 8 bases, there was a span of 20 bases. In germline, CDR1 is SGHTS, CDR2 YDEGEE. There are 15 residues in the CDR3. Here the CDR3 reads CASTEKGGVEEKLFF. The CDR3, as DNA: TGTGCCAGCACCGAAAAAGGAGGGGTGGAAGAAAAACTGTTTTTT.

In the case of this clonotype: This may arise from a read error, as a much more abundant clone is one base away. This sequence joins TRBV10-3 and TRBJ1-2; D might be TRBD1 (5 bases). Germline CDR1 is ENHRY and CDR2 is SYGVKD. V was clipped by 6 bases and J by 2 bases, with 16 bases between them. The CDR3 is 15 amino acids. For the CDR3, the DNA is TGTGCCATCAGCCCCGAAGGACAAATGAACTATGGCTACACCTTC. Translating it yields CAISPEGQMNYGYTF.

This chain uses TRBV2 with TRBJ2-7, with unresolved D. Germline CDR1 and CDR2: SNHLY and FYNNEI. There are 13 residues in the CDR3. Deletions cut 1 base from V and 3 bases from J, with 7 bases between. CDR3 residues: CASSEVQDYEQYF. CDR3 nucleotide sequence: TGTGCCAGCAGTGAAGTCCAGGACTACGAGCAGTACTTC.

This sequence joins TRBV12-3 or TRBV12-4 and TRBJ1-2, with 9 bases fitting TRBD1. J was trimmed by 0 bases and V by 6 bases; bases with no gene match: 11. The CDR3 sequence is 17 residues long. CDR3 amino acids: CASSLGFGDRANYGYTF. In nucleotides, the CDR3 is TGTGCCAGCAGCCTCGGGTTCGGGGACAGGGCTAACTATGGCTACACCTTC.

Remarks on this clonotype: The conserved final phenylalanine or tryptophan is absent from the CDR3, which likely points to a read error. In nucleotides, the CDR3 is TGTGCCAGTAGTAGGGACAGGGTAGAGACCCAGTACCTC. Its translation: CASSRDRVETQYL. The V call is TRBV19, the J call TRBJ2-5; 9 bases fit TRBD1. Trimming cost V 4 bases and J 4 bases; bases outside gene matches: 1. Germline loops: CDR1 LNHDA, CDR2 SQIVND (reference sequence). The CDR3 has 13 residues.

This chain uses TRBV12-5 with TRBJ2-7, with TRBD2 identical over 15 bases. Trimming at V came to 5 bases and at J to 5 bases, leaving 7 bases not matched to a gene. Germline CDR1 is LGHNT and CDR2 is FRNRAP. The CDR3 length is 16 residues. The CDR3 here is CASGPGLAGGPDEQYF. The CDR3 nucleotides are TGTGCTAGTGGTCCCGGACTAGCGGGGGGGCCGGACGAGCAGTACTTC.

This clonotype came up many times. V and J are TRBV15 and TRBJ1-1; weak D call: TRBD1 (5 bases). The germline CDR1 and CDR2 sequences are LNHNV and YYDKDF (reference sequence). The V and J ends lost 3 bases and 1 base respectively, with 12 bases between them. This CDR3 has 15 residues. Here the CDR3 DNA reads TGTGCCACCAGCAGGGGACTGGCAGGGAACACTGAAGCTTTCTTT. Translated: CATSRGLAGNTEAFF.

With regard to this clonotype: Mismatch with germline at one junction end may stem from a read error. V is TRBV10-3 and J is TRBJ1-5; 9 positions agree with TRBD1. Germline CDR1 and CDR2: ENHRY and SYGVKD. The CDR3 sequence is 17 residues long. As DNA, the CDR3 is TGTGCCAGCAGTAAACGACGAGGGACAGGGACGGACCAGCCCCAGCATTTT. It translates to CASSKRRGTGTDQPQHF.

The DNA of the CDR3 is TGCAGTGCTAGAGGGCTCTCCTACGAGCAGTACTTC. Residues: CSARGLSYEQYF. This rearrangement joins TRBV20-1 to TRBJ2-7; D is unclear. The CDR3 spans 12 residues. The V and J ends lost 1 base and 0 bases respectively, with 4 bases between them. Looked up from germline, CDR1 is DFQATT and CDR2 is SNEGSKA (reference sequence).

The rearrangement uses TRBV6-1 and TRBJ1-2, with 9 bases that match TRBD1. Trimming removed 3 bases from V and 10 bases from J; junction bases left unmatched: 3. This CDR3 is 12 amino acids long. Per germline, CDR1 MNHNS and CDR2 SASEGT. The CDR3 nucleotides are TGTGCCAGCAGTGAGGCACAGGGGGCCTACACCTTC. Translating it yields CASSEAQGAYTF.